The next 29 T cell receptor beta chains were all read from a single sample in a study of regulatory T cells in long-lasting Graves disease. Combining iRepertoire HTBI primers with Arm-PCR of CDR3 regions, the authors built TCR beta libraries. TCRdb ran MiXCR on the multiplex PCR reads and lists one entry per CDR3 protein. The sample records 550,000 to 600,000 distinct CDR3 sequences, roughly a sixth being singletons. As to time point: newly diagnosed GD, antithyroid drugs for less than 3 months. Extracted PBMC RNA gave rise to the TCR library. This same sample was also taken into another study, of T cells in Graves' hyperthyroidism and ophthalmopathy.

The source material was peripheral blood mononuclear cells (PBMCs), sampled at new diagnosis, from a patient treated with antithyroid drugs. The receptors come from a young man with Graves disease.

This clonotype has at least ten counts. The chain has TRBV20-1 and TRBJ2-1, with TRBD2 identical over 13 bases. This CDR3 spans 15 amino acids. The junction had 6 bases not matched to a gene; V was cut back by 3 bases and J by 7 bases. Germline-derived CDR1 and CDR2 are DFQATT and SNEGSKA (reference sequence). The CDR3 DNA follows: TGCAGTGCTAGGCAGACTAGCGGGAGGTGGAATGAGCAGTTCTTC. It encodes CSARQTSGRWNEQFF.

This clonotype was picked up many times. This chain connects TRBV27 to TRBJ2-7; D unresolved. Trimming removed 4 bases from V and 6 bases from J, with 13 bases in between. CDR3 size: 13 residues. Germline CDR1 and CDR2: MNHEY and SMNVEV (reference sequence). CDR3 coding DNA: TGTGCCAGCAGTTCGGCCTACCTCACCGAGCAGTACTTC. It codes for CASSSAYLTEQYF.

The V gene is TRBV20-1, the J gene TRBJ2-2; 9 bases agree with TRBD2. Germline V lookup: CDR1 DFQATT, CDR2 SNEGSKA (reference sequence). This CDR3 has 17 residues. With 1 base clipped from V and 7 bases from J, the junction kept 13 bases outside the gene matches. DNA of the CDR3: TGCAGTGCTAGAGCCTCCCCTAGCGGGAAAGGGGGCGGGGAGCTGTTTTTT. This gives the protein CSARASPSGKGGGELFF.

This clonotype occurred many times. The CDR3 reads CASGRASGRDEQYF. The CDR3 nucleotides are TGTGCCAGCGGACGGGCTAGCGGGAGGGACGAGCAGTACTTC. The rearrangement joins TRBV13 to TRBJ2-7; TRBD2 agrees at 12 bases. Germline V gene lookup returns CDR1 PRHDT and CDR2 FYEKMQ (reference sequence). There are 14 residues in the CDR3. With V trimmed by 8 bases and J by 5 bases, 7 bases remained unmatched.

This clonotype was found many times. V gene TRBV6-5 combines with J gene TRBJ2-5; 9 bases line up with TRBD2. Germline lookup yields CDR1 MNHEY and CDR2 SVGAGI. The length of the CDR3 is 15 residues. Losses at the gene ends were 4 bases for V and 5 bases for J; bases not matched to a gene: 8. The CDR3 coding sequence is TGTGCCAGCAGTTTCGGCGGGAGGGCCTATGAGACCCAGTACTTC. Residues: CASSFGGRAYETQYF.

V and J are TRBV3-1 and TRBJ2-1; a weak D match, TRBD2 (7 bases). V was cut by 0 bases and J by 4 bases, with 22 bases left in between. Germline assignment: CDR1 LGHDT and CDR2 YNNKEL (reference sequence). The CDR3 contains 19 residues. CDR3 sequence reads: CASSQDLAFLGRGYNEQFF. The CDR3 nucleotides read TGTGCCAGCAGCCAAGATCTTGCATTTCTAGGGAGGGGGTACAATGAGCAGTTCTTC.

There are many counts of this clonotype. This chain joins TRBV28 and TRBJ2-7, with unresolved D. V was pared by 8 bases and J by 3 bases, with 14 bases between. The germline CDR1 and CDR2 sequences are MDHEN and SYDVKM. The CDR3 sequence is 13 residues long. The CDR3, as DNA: TGTGCCAGCTCCCGCCCGGATATCTACGAGCAGTACTTC. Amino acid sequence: CASSRPDIYEQYF.

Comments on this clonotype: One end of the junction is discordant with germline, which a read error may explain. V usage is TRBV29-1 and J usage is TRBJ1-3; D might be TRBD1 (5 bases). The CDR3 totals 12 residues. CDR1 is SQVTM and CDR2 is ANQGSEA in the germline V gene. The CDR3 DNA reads TGCAGCGTTAGCAGGGAGGGAAACACCATACATTTT. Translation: CSVSREGNTIHF. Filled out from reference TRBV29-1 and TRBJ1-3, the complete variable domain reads SAVISQKPSRDICQRGTSLTIQCQVDSQVTMMFWYRQQPGQSLTLIATANQGSEATYESGFVIDKFPISRPNLTFSTLTVSNMSPEDSSIYLCSVSREGNTIHFGEGSWLTVV.

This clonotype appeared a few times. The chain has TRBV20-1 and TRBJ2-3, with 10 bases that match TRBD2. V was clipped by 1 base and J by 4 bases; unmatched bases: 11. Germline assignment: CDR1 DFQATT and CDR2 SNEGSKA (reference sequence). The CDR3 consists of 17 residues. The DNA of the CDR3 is TGCAGTGCTAGAGCCCTCCCCAGCGGGAGGGCCTCAGATACGCAGTATTTT. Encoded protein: CSARALPSGRASDTQYF.

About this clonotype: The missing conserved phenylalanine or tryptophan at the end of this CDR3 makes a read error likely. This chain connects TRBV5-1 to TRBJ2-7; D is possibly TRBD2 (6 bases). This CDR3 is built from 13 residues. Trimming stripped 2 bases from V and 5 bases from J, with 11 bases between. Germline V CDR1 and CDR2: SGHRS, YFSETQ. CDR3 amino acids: CASSLGGYHEQYS. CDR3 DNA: TGCGCCAGCAGCTTAGGAGGGTATCACGAGCAGTACTCC.

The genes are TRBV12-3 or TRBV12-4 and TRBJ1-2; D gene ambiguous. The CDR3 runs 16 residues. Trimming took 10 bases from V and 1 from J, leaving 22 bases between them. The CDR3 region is CATPLWLRRINYGYTF. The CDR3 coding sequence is TGTGCCACCCCCCTATGGCTACGCCGTATTAACTATGGCTACACCTTC.

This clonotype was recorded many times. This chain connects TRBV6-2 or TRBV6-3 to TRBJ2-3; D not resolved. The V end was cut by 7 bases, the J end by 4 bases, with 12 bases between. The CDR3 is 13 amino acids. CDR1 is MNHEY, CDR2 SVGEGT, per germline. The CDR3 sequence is CASTTLNPDTQYF. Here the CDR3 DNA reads TGTGCCAGCACCACGCTTAACCCAGATACGCAGTATTTT.

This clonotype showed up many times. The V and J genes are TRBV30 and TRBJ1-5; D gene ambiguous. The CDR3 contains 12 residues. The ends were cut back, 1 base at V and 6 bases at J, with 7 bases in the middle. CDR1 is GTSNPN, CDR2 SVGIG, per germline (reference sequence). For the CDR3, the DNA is TGTGCCTGGAGTGCCTCAGCTCAGCCCCAGCATTTT. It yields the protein CAWSASAQPQHF.

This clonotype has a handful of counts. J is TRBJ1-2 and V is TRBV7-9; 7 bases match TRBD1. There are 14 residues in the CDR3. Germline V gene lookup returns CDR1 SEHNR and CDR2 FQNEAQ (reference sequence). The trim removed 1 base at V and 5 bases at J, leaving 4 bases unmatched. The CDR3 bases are TGTGCCAGCAGCTTAGAAGGACAGGTATATGGCTACACCTTC. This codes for CASSLEGQVYGYTF.

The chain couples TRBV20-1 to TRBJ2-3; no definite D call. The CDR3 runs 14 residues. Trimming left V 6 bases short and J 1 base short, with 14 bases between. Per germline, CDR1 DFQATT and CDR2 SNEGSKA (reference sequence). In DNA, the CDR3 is TGCAGTGCCCCTACACCAATCGGCACAGATACGCAGTATTTT. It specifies CSAPTPIGTDTQYF.

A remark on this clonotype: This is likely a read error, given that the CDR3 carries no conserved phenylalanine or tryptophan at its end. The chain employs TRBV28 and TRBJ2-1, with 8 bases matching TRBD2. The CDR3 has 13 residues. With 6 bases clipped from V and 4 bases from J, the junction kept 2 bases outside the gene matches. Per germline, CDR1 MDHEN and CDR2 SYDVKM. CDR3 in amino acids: CASRTSVYNEQFL. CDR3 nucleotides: TGTGCCAGCAGGACTAGCGTTTACAATGAGCAGTTCCTC.

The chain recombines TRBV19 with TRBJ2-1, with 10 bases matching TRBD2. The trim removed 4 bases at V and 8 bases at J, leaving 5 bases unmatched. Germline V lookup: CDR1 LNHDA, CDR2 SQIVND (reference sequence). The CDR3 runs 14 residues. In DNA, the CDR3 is TGTGCCAGTAGTACCCGACTAGCGGGCTATGAGCAGTTCTTC. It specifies CASSTRLAGYEQFF.

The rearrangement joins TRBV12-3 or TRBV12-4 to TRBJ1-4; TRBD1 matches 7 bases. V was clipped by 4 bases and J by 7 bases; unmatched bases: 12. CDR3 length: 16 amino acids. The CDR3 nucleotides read TGTGCCAGCAGTTGGGGACGAGGGGGCGAAGGTGAAAAACTGTTTTTT. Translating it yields CASSWGRGGEGEKLFF.

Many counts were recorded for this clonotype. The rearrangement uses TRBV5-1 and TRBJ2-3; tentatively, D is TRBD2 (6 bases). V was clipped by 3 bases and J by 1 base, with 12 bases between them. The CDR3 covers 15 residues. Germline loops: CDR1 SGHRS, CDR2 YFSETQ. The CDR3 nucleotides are TGCGCCAGCAGCTATAGCGGAGGGGGCACAGATACGCAGTATTTT. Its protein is CASSYSGGGTDTQYF.

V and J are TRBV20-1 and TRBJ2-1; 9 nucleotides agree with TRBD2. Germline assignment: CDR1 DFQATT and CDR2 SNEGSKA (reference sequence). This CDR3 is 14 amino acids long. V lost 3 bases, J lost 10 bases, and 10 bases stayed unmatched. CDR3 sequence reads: CSASGGLASEEQFF. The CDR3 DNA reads TGCAGTGCTAGTGGGGGACTAGCTTCAGAAGAGCAGTTCTTC.

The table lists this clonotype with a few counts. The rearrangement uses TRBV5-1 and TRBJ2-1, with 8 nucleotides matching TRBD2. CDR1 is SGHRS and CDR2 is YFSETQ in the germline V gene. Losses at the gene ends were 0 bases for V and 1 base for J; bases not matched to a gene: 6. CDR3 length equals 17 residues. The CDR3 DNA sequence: TGCGCCAGCAGCTTGGCCGTCGCGGGAGGTTCCTACAATGAGCAGTTCTTC. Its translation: CASSLAVAGGSYNEQFF.

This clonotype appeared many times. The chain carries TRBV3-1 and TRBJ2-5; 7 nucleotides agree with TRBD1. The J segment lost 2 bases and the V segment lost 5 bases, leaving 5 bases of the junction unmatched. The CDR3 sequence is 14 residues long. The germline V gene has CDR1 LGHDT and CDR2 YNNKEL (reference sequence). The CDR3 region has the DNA TGTGCCAGCAGCTACGGGGACAGACAAGAGACCCAGTACTTC. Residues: CASSYGDRQETQYF.

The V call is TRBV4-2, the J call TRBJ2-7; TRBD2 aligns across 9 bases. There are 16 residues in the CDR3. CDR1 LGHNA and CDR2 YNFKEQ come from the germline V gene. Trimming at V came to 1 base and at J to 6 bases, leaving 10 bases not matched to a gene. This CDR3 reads CASSQGLGSGRIEQYF. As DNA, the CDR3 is TGTGCCAGCAGCCAAGGCCTCGGTAGCGGGAGAATCGAGCAGTACTTC.

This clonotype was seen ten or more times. The CDR3 loop reads CASSVLAESTDTQYF. CDR3 sequence (DNA): TGTGCCAGCAGTGTGCTAGCGGAGAGCACAGATACGCAGTATTTT. The chain has TRBV2 and TRBJ2-3; 7 nucleotides agree with TRBD2. The germline V gene encodes CDR1 SNHLY and CDR2 FYNNEI. V was pared by 4 bases and J by 0 bases, with 4 bases of the junction left unmatched. This CDR3 comprises 15 residues.

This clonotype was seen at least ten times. The CDR3 DNA follows: TGTGCCAGCAGTTCAGAGCGACAGGGAGAGACCCAGTACTTC. This gives the protein CASSSERQGETQYF. This chain joins TRBV28 and TRBJ2-5, with 7 bases matching TRBD1. Trimming at V came to 4 bases and at J to 4 bases, leaving 6 bases not matched to a gene. The CDR3 has 14 amino acids. The germline CDR1 and CDR2 sequences are MDHEN and SYDVKM.

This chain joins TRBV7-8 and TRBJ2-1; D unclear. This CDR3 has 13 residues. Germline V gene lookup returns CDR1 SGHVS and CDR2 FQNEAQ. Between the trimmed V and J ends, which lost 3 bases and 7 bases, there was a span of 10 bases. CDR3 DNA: TGTGCCAGCAGCTTCGCGGTTCGAAATGAGCAGTTCTTC. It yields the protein CASSFAVRNEQFF.

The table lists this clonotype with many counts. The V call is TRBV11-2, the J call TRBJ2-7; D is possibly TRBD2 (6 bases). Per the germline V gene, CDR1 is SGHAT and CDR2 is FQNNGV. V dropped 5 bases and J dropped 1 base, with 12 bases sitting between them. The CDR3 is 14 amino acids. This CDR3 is CASSAIRGSYEQYF. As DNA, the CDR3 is TGTGCCAGCAGCGCTATCCGGGGGTCCTACGAGCAGTACTTC.

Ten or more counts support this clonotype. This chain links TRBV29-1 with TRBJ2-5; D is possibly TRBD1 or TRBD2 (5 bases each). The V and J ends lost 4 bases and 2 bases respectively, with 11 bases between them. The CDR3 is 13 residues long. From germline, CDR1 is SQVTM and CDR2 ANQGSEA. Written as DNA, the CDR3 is TGCAGCGTTGCGAGGGACCTACAAGAGACCCAGTACTTC. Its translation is CSVARDLQETQYF. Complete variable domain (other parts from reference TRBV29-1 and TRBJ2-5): SAVISQKPSRDICQRGTSLTIQCQVDSQVTMMFWYRQQPGQSLTLIATANQGSEATYESGFVIDKFPISRPNLTFSTLTVSNMSPEDSSIYLCSVARDLQETQYFGPGTRLLVL.

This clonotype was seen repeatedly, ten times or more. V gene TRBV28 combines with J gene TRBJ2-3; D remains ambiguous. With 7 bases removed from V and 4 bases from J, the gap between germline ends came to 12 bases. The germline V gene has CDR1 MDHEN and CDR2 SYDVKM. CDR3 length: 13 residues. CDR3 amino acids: CASTLPGSDTQYF. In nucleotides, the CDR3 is TGTGCCAGCACGCTACCCGGTTCAGATACGCAGTATTTT.